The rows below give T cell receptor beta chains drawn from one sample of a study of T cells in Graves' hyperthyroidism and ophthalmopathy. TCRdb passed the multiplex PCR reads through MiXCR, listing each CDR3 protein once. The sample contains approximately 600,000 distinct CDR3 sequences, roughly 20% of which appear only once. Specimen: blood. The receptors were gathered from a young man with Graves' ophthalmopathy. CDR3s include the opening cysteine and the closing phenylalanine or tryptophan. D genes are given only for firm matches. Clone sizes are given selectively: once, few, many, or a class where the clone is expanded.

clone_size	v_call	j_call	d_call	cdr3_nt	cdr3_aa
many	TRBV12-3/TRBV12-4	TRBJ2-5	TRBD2	TGTGCCAGCAGTTCCTGGCTAGCGGGAGAAGAGACCCAGTACTTC	CASSSWLAGEETQYF
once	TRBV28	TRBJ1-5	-	TGTGCCAGCAGTTTACTTTCTGGCAATCAGCCCCAGCATTTT	CASSLLSGNQPQHF
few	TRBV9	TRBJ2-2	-	TGTGCCAGCGAGTCAACCGCGAACACCGGGGAGCTGTTTTTT	CASESTANTGELFF
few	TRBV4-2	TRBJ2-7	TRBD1	TGTGCCAGCACCCGGGACAGGGGGCCGTACGAGCAGTACTTC	CASTRDRGPYEQYF
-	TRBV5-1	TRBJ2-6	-	TGCGCCAGCAGCTTGGACGGGGATCCCTCTGGGGCCAACGTCCTGACTTTC	CASSLDGDPSGANVLTF
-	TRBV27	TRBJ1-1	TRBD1	TGTGCCAGCAGTTCCTTACCGGGACAGGGTAATGAAGCTTTCTTT	CASSSLPGQGNEAFF
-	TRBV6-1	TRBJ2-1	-	TGTGCCAGCAGTGAAGAAAGCGGTAACTATAACAATGAGCAGTTCTTC	CASSEESGNYNNEQFF
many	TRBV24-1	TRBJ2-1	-	TGTGCCACCAGTGACTCCGGGCCCTACAATGAGCAGTTCTTC	CATSDSGPYNEQFF
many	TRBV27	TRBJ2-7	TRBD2	TGTGCCAGCAGTTCTCGACCCGGGACTAGCGACTACGAGCAGTACTTC	CASSSRPGTSDYEQYF
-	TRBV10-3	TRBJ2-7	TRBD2	TGTGCCATCAGTGATAGCGGGAGAGGCAACGAGCAGTACTTC	CAISDSGRGNEQYF
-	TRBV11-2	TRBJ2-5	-	TGTGCCAGCAGCTTAGTCACAGGGAAAGAGACCCAGTACTTC	CASSLVTGKETQYF
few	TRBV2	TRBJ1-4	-	TGTGCCAGCAGTGAAATTGGGTCAGGGTTGGAAAAACTGTTTTTT	CASSEIGSGLEKLFF
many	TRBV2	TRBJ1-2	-	TGTGCCAGCTCCATCGGGGAAACCCATGGCTACACCTTC	CASSIGETHGYTF
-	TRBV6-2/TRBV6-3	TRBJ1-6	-	TGTGCCAGCAAGAAGGGCTCCGATGCACCCCTCCACTTT	CASKKGSDAPLHF
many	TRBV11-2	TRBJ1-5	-	TGTGCCAGCAGCTTAGGGGCAGGGTTGGATCAGCCCCAGCATTTT	CASSLGAGLDQPQHF
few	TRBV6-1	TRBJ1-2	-	TGTGCCAGCATTGTGGAGGCTAACTATGGCTACACCTTC	CASIVEANYGYTF
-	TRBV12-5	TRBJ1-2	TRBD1	TGTGCTAGTGGTTTGGCTGCCACGACAGGGGGCCTTCTAAACTATGGCTACACCTTC	CASGLAATTGGLLNYGYTF
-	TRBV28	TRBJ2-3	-	TGTGCCAGCAGTTTCCCCGCGGGAAGCACAGATACGCAGTATTTT	CASSFPAGSTDTQYF
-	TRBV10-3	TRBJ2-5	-	TGCGCCATCAGTGATCAAGAGAGGGGAAAAGAGACCCAGTACTTC	CAISDQERGKETQYF
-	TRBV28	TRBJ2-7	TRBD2	TGTGCCAGCAGACCGGGACTAGCGGGAGGGGTCTACGAGCAGTACTTC	CASRPGLAGGVYEQYF
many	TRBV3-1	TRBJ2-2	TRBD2	TGTGCCAGCAGCCAAGGGAGACTAGCGGGAGGAATACCCGGGGAGCTGTTTTTT	CASSQGRLAGGIPGELFF
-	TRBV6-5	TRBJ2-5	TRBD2	TGTGCCAGCAGTTACTCGACTAGCGGAGAGACCCAGTACTTC	CASSYSTSGETQYF
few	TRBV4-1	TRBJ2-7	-	TGCGCCAGCAGCCAAGATGTGGCAGGGGCGCTCCTTGGGTACGAGCAGTACTTC	CASSQDVAGALLGYEQYF
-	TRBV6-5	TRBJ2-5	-	TGTGCCAGCAGTTACGTCGATTCAGGGAGGGAGACCCAGTACTTC	CASSYVDSGRETQYF
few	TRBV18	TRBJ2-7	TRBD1	TGTGCCAGCTCACCCAATTTACAGGGGGCGGTCTCCTACGAGCAGTACTTC	CASSPNLQGAVSYEQYF
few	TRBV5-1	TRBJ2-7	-	TGCGCCAGCAGCGCGACAGGCCCTTCCTACGAGCAGTACTTC	CASSATGPSYEQYF
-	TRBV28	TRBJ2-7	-	TGTGCCAGCAGTTTAACTATCGAGCAGTACTTC	CASSLTIEQYF
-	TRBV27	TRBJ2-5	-	TGTGCCAGCAGTTTATCCAGGGGTGGGGAGACCCAGTACTTC	CASSLSRGGETQYF
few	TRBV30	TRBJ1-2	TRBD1	TGTGCCTGGAGCCCCCCGGACAGGGGAAACTATGGCTACACCTTC	CAWSPPDRGNYGYTF
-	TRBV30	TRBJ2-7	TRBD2	TGTGCCTGGAGTGTGGGCAAGGCTAGCGGGATTCCCTACGAGCAGTACTTC	CAWSVGKASGIPYEQYF
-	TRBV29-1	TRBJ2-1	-	TGCAGCGTTGTTGGGCCAACGAGCTCCTACAATGAGCAGTTCTTC	CSVVGPTSSYNEQFF
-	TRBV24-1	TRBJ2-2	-	TGTGCCACCGGACAGGGAGGGACTCCGAACACCGGGGAGCTGTTTTTT	CATGQGGTPNTGELFF
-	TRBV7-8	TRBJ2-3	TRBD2	TGTGCCAGCAGCGGGGGACTAGCGGGGCCCACAGATACGCAGTATTTT	CASSGGLAGPTDTQYF
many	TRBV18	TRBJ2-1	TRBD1	TGTGCCAGCTCGCGGACAGGGCCGCCCTACAATGAGCAGTTCTTC	CASSRTGPPYNEQFF
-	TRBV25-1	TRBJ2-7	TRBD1	TGTGCCAGCAGTGAATATGCCGGGACAGCCTTATACGAGCAGTACTTC	CASSEYAGTALYEQYF